The 28 T cell receptor beta chains below come from one sample, sequenced in a study of T cells in localized non-small cell lung cancer. TCRdb's copy holds only in-frame clones and misses some; the assay was immunoSEQ multiplex PCR. The table shows 40,000 to 60,000 clones, with around nine tenths occurring only once. Specimen: PBMCs, collected before any cancer treatment. The receptors shown here come from a female donor with stage II lung adenocarcinoma.

This chain connects TRBV15 to TRBJ1-2; D might be TRBD1 (5 bases). This CDR3 region has 15 residues. Trimming removed 2 bases at V and 2 bases at J, with 12 bases between. CDR1 and CDR2 (germline): LNHNV, YYDKDF (reference sequence). This chain's CDR3 is CATSRPGLGNYGYTF. The CDR3 coding sequence is TGTGCCACCAGCAGACCAGGGTTGGGGAACTATGGCTACACCTTC.

This clone was observed once. The CDR3, as DNA: TGTGCCAGCAGCTTAGTAAGTGGGACTAGCGGCCGAGGTAATGAGCAGTTCTTC. Translating gives CASSLVSGTSGRGNEQFF. J is TRBJ2-1 and V is TRBV7-8; TRBD2 agrees at 11 bases. The CDR3 runs 18 residues. Unmatched junction bases numbered 12, after V lost 1 base and J lost 7 bases. Germline CDR1 SGHVS, CDR2 FQNEAQ.

This clone was observed a handful of times. This sequence joins TRBV28 and TRBJ1-5, with D perhaps TRBD1 (5 bases). Germline V gene lookup returns CDR1 MDHEN and CDR2 SYDVKM. Trimming pared 3 bases from V and 5 bases from J, leaving 8 bases between. The CDR3 is made up of 13 amino acids. The CDR3 reads CASSLRGDQPQHF. As DNA, the CDR3 is TGTGCCAGCAGTTTGAGAGGGGATCAGCCCCAGCATTTT. Drawing the rest from reference TRBV28 and TRBJ1-5, the complete variable domain is DVKVTQSSRYLVKRTGEKVFLECVQDMDHENMFWYRQDPGLGLRLIYFSYDVKMKEKGDIPEGYSVSREKKERFSLILESASTNQTSMYLCASSLRGDQPQHFGDGTRLSIL.

The chain carries TRBV19 and TRBJ1-1, with unresolved D. Between the trimmed V and J ends, which lost 10 bases and 1 base, there was a span of 7 bases. The germline CDR1 and CDR2 sequences are LNHDA and SQIVND (reference sequence). The CDR3 runs 11 residues. CDR3 bases: TGTGCCATCAGAGAGAACACTGAAGCTTTCTTT. This codes for CAIRENTEAFF.

The chain joins TRBV6-1 to TRBJ2-7, with 8 bases aligning to TRBD1. CDR3 size: 14 residues. The V segment lost 6 bases and the J segment 0 bases; nucleotides outside the gene matches: 4. CDR1 MNHNS and CDR2 SASEGT come from the germline V gene. The CDR3 sequence: CASRRGQGSYEQYF. Here the CDR3 DNA reads TGTGCCAGCAGGAGAGGACAGGGCTCCTACGAGCAGTACTTC.

This chain connects TRBV11-2 to TRBJ2-7; 11 bases agree with TRBD2. Unmatched junction bases numbered 2, after V lost 7 bases and J lost 0 bases. CDR1 and CDR2 (germline): SGHAT, FQNNGV. The CDR3 contains 14 residues. In DNA, the CDR3 is TGTGCCAGCACTACTAGCGGGGGCTCCTACGAGCAGTACTTC. Protein sequence: CASTTSGGSYEQYF.

This rearrangement joins TRBV10-3 to TRBJ1-1, with D possibly TRBD1 on 6 matching bases. The CDR3 is 12 amino acids. Trimming removed 7 bases at V and 5 bases at J, with 11 bases between. The germline gives CDR1 ENHRY, CDR2 SYGVKD. For the CDR3, the DNA is TGTGCCATCAATGGAGGGGGTACTGAAGCTTTCTTT. Amino acid sequence: CAINGGGTEAFF.

This clone was picked up one time. This chain links TRBV7-9 with TRBJ1-2; weak D call: TRBD1 (6 bases). V was pared by 5 bases and J by 4 bases, with 23 bases between. This CDR3 has 17 amino acids. Per germline, CDR1 SEHNR and CDR2 FQNEAQ (reference sequence). The CDR3 loop is CASSPPGRGGGFYGYTF. The CDR3 DNA reads as TGTGCCAGCAGCCCCCCCGGGAGGGGGGGCGGTTTCTATGGCTACACCTTC.

The chain recombines TRBV5-1 with TRBJ2-3; the match to TRBD2 covers 7 bases. Germline V CDR1 and CDR2: SGHRS, YFSETQ. The J segment lost 2 bases and the V segment lost 2 bases, leaving 2 bases of the junction unmatched. This CDR3 is built from 14 residues. The CDR3 sequence is CASSFGTNTDTQYF. CDR3 sequence (DNA): TGCGCCAGCAGCTTCGGGACTAACACAGATACGCAGTATTTT.

The gene calls are TRBV11-3 and TRBJ2-5; 14 bases are a match to TRBD2. The CDR3 is made up of 16 amino acids. Germline loops: CDR1 SGHNT, CDR2 YENEEA. The junction had 6 bases not matched to a gene; V was cut back by 4 bases and J by 5 bases. The CDR3 is CASSWGLAGAGETQYF. The CDR3 DNA is TGTGCCAGCAGCTGGGGACTAGCGGGGGCCGGGGAGACCCAGTACTTC. Variable domain in full (rest from reference TRBV11-3 and TRBJ2-5): EAGVVQSPRYKIIEKKQPVAFWCNPISGHNTLYWYLQNLGQGPELLIRYENEEAVDDSQLPKDRFSAERLKGVDSTLKIQPAELGDSAVYLCASSWGLAGAGETQYFGPGTRLLVL.

The chain uses TRBV4-1 and TRBJ1-1, with no clear D. The CDR3 length is 16 residues. The ends were cut back, 1 base at V and 10 bases at J, with 22 bases in the middle. Germline CDR1 is MGHRA and CDR2 is YSYEKL. The CDR3 loop is CASSQGPDRVFFGAFF. The CDR3 DNA sequence: TGCGCCAGCAGCCAAGGCCCAGATCGGGTATTTTTCGGAGCTTTCTTT.

This clone was seen more than once but under ten times. J is TRBJ1-2 and V is TRBV27; a possible D gene is TRBD1 (5 bases). Germline V gene lookup returns CDR1 MNHEY and CDR2 SMNVEV (reference sequence). V was shortened by 6 bases and J by 4 bases, with 12 bases between the two germline ends. The CDR3 has 13 amino acids. The CDR3 loop is CASSSRESYGYTF. The CDR3 DNA reads as TGTGCCAGCAGCTCCAGGGAGTCCTATGGCTACACCTTC.

The sample holds one count of this clone. The chain has TRBV5-6 and TRBJ2-1; 9 positions agree with TRBD2. Germline-derived CDR1 and CDR2 are SGHDT and YYEEEE. The V segment lost 4 bases and the J segment 9 bases; nucleotides outside the gene matches: 11. The CDR3 covers 15 residues. CDR3 sequence (DNA): TGTGCCAGCAGCCCGGCCGCTAGCGGGGCCCGTGAGCAGTTCTTC. It is translated as CASSPAASGAREQFF.

The chain recombines TRBV19 with TRBJ1-1; 8 positions match TRBD1. Per germline, CDR1 LNHDA and CDR2 SQIVND (reference sequence). J was trimmed by 1 base and V by 5 bases; bases with no gene match: 9. The CDR3 has 16 residues. The CDR3, as DNA: TGTGCCAGTAGTTTCCCAGGGGGCTGGGAGAACACTGAAGCTTTCTTT. This sequence encodes CASSFPGGWENTEAFF.

V usage is TRBV6-5 and J usage is TRBJ1-2; D gene ambiguous. V was cut by 7 bases and J by 1 base, with 10 bases left in between. This CDR3 is built from 13 residues. CDR1 and CDR2 (germline): MNHEY, SVGAGI. CDR3 loop: CASTPDGNYGYTF. In DNA, the CDR3 is TGTGCCAGCACCCCGGACGGTAACTATGGCTACACCTTC.

The V and J genes are TRBV5-6 and TRBJ2-7; 11 positions agree with TRBD2. This CDR3 comprises 17 residues. V trimming: 2 bases; J trimming: 0 bases; junction bases outside the gene matches: 7. Per germline, CDR1 SGHDT and CDR2 YYEEEE. The chain's CDR3 is CASSLKQLAGASYEQYF. The CDR3 region has the DNA TGTGCCAGCAGCTTAAAACAACTAGCGGGGGCCTCCTACGAGCAGTACTTC.

The V call is TRBV4-1, the J call TRBJ1-2; D is undetermined. Germline CDR1 reads MGHRA; CDR2 reads YSYEKL. The V gene lost 0 bases and the J gene lost 4 bases, with 6 bases spanning the gap. The CDR3 runs 13 residues. CDR3 sequence: CASSQETVYGYTF. The DNA of the CDR3 is TGCGCCAGCAGCCAAGAAACAGTCTATGGCTACACCTTC.

The chain employs TRBV5-1 and TRBJ2-2, with 9 bases lining up with TRBD1. Germline CDR1 SGHRS, CDR2 YFSETQ. The V gene end was trimmed by 0 bases and the J gene end by 4 bases; junction bases not matched to a gene: 7. The CDR3 consists of 17 residues. CDR3 nucleotides: TGCGCCAGCAGCTTGGAACCGGGACAGGGCACCACCGGGGAGCTGTTTTTT. Translating it yields CASSLEPGQGTTGELFF.

On this clone: An end of the junction differs from the germline gene, which may be a read error. The CDR3 loop reads CASSLGPSPFYEQYF. The CDR3 coding sequence is TGTGCCAGCAGCTTGGGACCGTCCCCTTTCTACGAGCAGTACTTC. The chain uses TRBV5-3 and TRBJ2-7; either TRBD1 or TRBD2 may fit D (5 bases each). TRBV5-3 is an ORF, with its function uncertain. CDR3 length: 15 residues.

The CDR3 protein is CASSWTSGKETQYF. The CDR3 nucleotides read TGTGCCAGCAGTTGGACTAGCGGGAAAGAGACCCAGTACTTC. The chain recombines TRBV5-6 with TRBJ2-5; TRBD2 agrees at 12 bases. V was clipped by 5 bases and J by 3 bases; unmatched bases: 2. Germline values: CDR1 SGHDT, CDR2 YYEEEE. CDR3 length equals 14 residues.

J is TRBJ1-5 and V is TRBV6-5, with 8 bases fitting TRBD1. V dropped 8 bases and J dropped 5; count of bases not matched to a gene: 8. The length of the CDR3 is 14 residues. Germline-derived CDR1 and CDR2 are MNHEY and SVGAGI. The CDR3 protein is CASGLDRDYQPQHF. The CDR3 region has the DNA TGTGCCAGCGGGCTGGACAGGGATTATCAGCCCCAGCATTTT.

The J gene is TRBJ2-3, the V gene TRBV5-1; D uncertain. The CDR3 is 14 residues long. The germline gives CDR1 SGHRS, CDR2 YFSETQ. V was clipped by 4 bases and J by 1 base, with 10 bases between them. CDR3 DNA: TGCGCCAGCAGCGGGGTTGGTGGCACAGATACGCAGTATTTT. Its protein product is CASSGVGGTDTQYF.

The chain has TRBV6-1 and TRBJ2-7, with 11 bases that match TRBD2. This CDR3 region has 23 residues. The V segment lost 2 bases and the J segment 3 bases; nucleotides outside the gene matches: 27. Per germline, CDR1 MNHNS and CDR2 SASEGT. CDR3 sequence (DNA): TGTGCCAGCAGTGAAAGGTTTGCAGCAATCTTACACACTAGCGGGGGTTTCCTCTACGAGCAGTACTTC. Translated, it gives CASSERFAAILHTSGGFLYEQYF.

This chain uses TRBV11-3 with TRBJ1-1, with D uncertain. Germline assignment: CDR1 SGHNT and CDR2 YENEEA. The CDR3 spans 13 residues. V was clipped by 0 bases and J by 12 bases, with 14 bases between them. The CDR3 sequence: CASSLDPTGQTFF. The CDR3 coding sequence is TGTGCCAGCAGCTTAGACCCGACCGGGCAGACTTTCTTT.

The chain joins TRBV6-5 to TRBJ1-2; D is unclear. V shed 0 bases and J shed 5 bases, with 16 bases lying between them. The CDR3 has 16 amino acids. Germline V lookup: CDR1 MNHEY, CDR2 SVGAGI. CDR3 nucleotides: TGTGCCAGCAGTTACTCGAACCCCCGGGAAGGGTATGGCTACACCTTC. It specifies CASSYSNPREGYGYTF.

The V gene is TRBV7-9, the J gene TRBJ2-6; perhaps D is TRBD1 or TRBD2 (6 bases each). The CDR3 has 18 amino acids. Germline V gene sequence: CDR1 SEHNR, CDR2 FQNEAQ (reference sequence). Trimming took 0 bases from V and 0 from J, leaving 12 bases between them. CDR3 DNA sequence: TGTGCCAGCAGCTTAGCGAAGGGGGGCAACTCTGGGGCCAACGTCCTGACTTTC. Its translation: CASSLAKGGNSGANVLTF.

The chain's CDR3 is CASSMSAGRYSEQYF. The CDR3 region has the DNA TGTGCCAGTAGTATGAGCGCAGGGAGGTATTCCGAGCAGTACTTC. This chain uses TRBV19 with TRBJ2-7, with D maybe TRBD2 (6 bases). CDR1 is LNHDA, CDR2 SQIVND, per germline (reference sequence). Trimming removed 3 bases from V and 6 bases from J, with 18 bases in between. This CDR3 comprises 15 residues.

This chain links TRBV7-9 with TRBJ2-7; TRBD1 might be the D (6 bases). With 8 bases removed from V and 0 bases from J, the gap between germline ends came to 11 bases. The CDR3 runs to 13 residues. Looked up from germline, CDR1 is SEHNR and CDR2 is FQNEAQ (reference sequence). For the CDR3, the DNA is TGTGCCAGCGGACAGACAGACTCCTACGAGCAGTACTTC. Its protein is CASGQTDSYEQYF.